Given below is one T cell receptor beta chain in context. Its antigen remains unidentified. Base qualities are not at hand, and no much larger clone is one base apart. Receptor amplification or capture employed the immunoSEQ multiplex PCR assay. For the multiplex PCR, a mixture combining 60 forward primers for TCR Vbeta segments and 13 reverse primers for TCR Jbeta segments was used. The CDR3 region of rearranged TCR beta genes was amplified from genomic DNA by a multiplex PCR assay. On the Illumina HiSeq System, the amplified TCR beta libraries were sequenced as 87-base-pair reads. In the source study's methods: A later analysis counted 65 million to 90 million unique TCR beta chains across the 666 repertoires, and around 9.9 million of these chains were shared by at least two donors. Raw reads were error-corrected and collapsed into unique sequences with a nearest-neighbor algorithm that merged closely related sequences to remove PCR and sequencing errors. CDR3 sequences were aligned to IMGT reference sequences to assign V, D and J gene segments. For a sequence to be retained, a match of at least six nucleotides to both a V gene segment and a J gene segment was required. A rearrangement counted as productive if the CDR3 had no stop codons and remained in frame with V and J, and every other rearrangement counted as non-productive. Following IMGT convention, CDR3 was defined as the stretch from the second conserved V-encoded cysteine up to the conserved J-encoded phenylalanine. The earlier analysis of fewer than 750 of the donors excluded sequences that lacked an unambiguous match to a single V gene segment. In an earlier analysis of almost 600 of the donors, a V segment was called functional when productive rearrangements were above 56.7%, and segregating when the standard deviation between donors exceeded 5%. A statistical classification framework was built for diagnosing cytomegalovirus status from the catalog of TCR beta chain sequences. V and J gene assignment, in a later analysis, came from comparing TCR nucleotide sequences with IMGT/GENE-DB human TR gene sequences. A later analysis assigned CDR3 sequences and most-parsimonious VDJ recombination scenarios with the TCRdist pipeline. In a later analysis, each TCR beta chain was defined by its CDR3 amino acid sequence together with its V-gene family, and reads without a unique V-gene family were excluded. A later analysis removed several hundred highly shared, low-generation-probability nucleotide sequences to deal with suspected cross-contamination and a sequencing artifact. A later analysis calculated a clonal expansion index for each public chain from normalized within-repertoire ranks of inferred template counts. In a later analysis, generation probabilities were computed with a VDJ recombination model fitted to out-of-frame rearrangements, and the resulting probabilities were checked against IGoR. A later analysis scored TCR-TCR, TCR-HLA and TCR-CMV co-occurrence with hypergeometric tests, applying a repertoire-size bias correction to TCR pairs. False discovery rates were estimated in a later analysis by permuting HLA or CMV assignments 20 times. In a later analysis, co-occurring TCRs were grouped using DBSCAN, with TCRdist sequence similarity added in when clustering inside HLA-allele-positive subsets. Repertoires with fewer than 30,000 or more than 120,000 public chains were left out of co-occurrence clustering, as were roughly five repertoires with anomalous nucleotide sharing. Here the immuneACCESS table is served through TCRdb, limited to in-frame sequences with V and J called. Missing clones are a known gap in these copies; in checked studies unresolved V genes cover under half, and the rest lacks a known reason. D and trimming were read from the DNA, whereas the V and J calls and clone size are those reported in that table. This sample holds 85,000 to 100,000 clones; around 80% were observed only once. The ten largest clones take up more than 7% of the sample.

This sample is part of a study of cytomegalovirus exposure and HLA in healthy donors listed by TCRdb under 2017. About the full investigation: According to an earlier analysis of 587 of the donors, about 179 million T cells yielded 90 million to 140 million unique TCR beta sequences and 250 to 350 Gb of sequence data. About 280 gigabases of sequencing data and roughly 80 million unique TCR sequences made up an early release that covered under 750 HLA-typed donors. Of the roughly 400 genotyped donors, roughly 80% fell in the genetic ancestry cluster associated with self-reported Caucasian donors. The study aimed to test whether signatures of past pathogen exposure could be identified by cataloging public T cell receptors. The study profiled the T cell repertoires of about 640 subjects by immunosequencing and related them to cytomegalovirus serostatus. A separate validation cohort of 90 to 150 different subjects was used in addition to the roughly 640-subject first cohort. High-throughput TCR immunosequencing, statistical association of individual TCRs with disease status, and machine learning were combined to predict cytomegalovirus infection status. In a later analysis, previously published TCR beta repertoires from some 640 donors were re-analyzed and high-resolution HLA genotyping was added so that TCR occurrence patterns could be studied. Rather than using new phenotypic data, the later analysis identified candidate immune exposures from TCR beta sequences and from how often those sequences occurred across donors. In an earlier analysis of 500 to 650 of the donors, high-throughput TCR beta sequencing was used to judge whether each TCR beta V gene segment behaved as functional or pseudogenic. Donor age, sex, ethnicity and CMV serostatus were compiled alongside the repertoire data. A later genetic analysis took genome-wide SNP genotypes for about three fifths of the 666 donors and used that subset as a discovery cohort. Every repertoire in the discovery cohort had been generated on one and the same sequencing platform. HLA typing covered class I and class II loci at four-digit resolution. Typing coverage varied by locus: roughly 620-630 donors for A, B, C, DRB1 and DQB1; more than 500 for DQA1; 606 for DPA1; 400 to 480 for DPB1. Because of strong linkage in the cohort, four to six DR-DQ haplotypes were treated as single units for association and clustering. On average, around 230,000 unique TCR beta nucleotide sequences were sequenced per donor among about 400 genotyped donors of the cohort, with 15% to 20% of those sequences being non-productive. Points the paper makes about the study in general: In vitro tests confirmed that a few of the cytomegalovirus-associated TCR beta chains recognize cytomegalovirus antigens. V-gene and J-gene trimming of TCR beta chains was associated with a missense DCLRE1C variant in a later genetic analysis, and the association was replicated in an independent cohort. Because HLA typing was unavailable for some donors at each locus, only the typed subset was used in association tests. In both the original and validation cohorts, the classifier was reported to diagnose cytomegalovirus status with high specificity and sensitivity. Because counts were too low, about 18 rarely observed V segments, including chromosome 9 orphons, were left out of the earlier analysis of a few hundred of the donors. The authors suggested that the approach could potentially be extended to other disease states and immunological phenotypes. When HLA alleles, especially DR and DQ, strongly co-occurred, TCR associations were difficult to assign to individual alleles. Compared with equally common non-associated chains, HLA-associated TCR beta chains in a later analysis were more clonally expanded and had lower generation probabilities. A later analysis found that most CMV-associated TCR beta chains appeared HLA-restricted, with HLA associations seemingly driven largely by CMV exposure. Linkage disequilibrium might explain the correlated functional status among segregating V segments, but an unknown experimental factor could not be excluded. CMV serostatus was the only immune exposure information available for the cohort. In a later analysis, the rate of TCR association differed among HLA loci, with DRB1 alleles having the most associated TCRs and HLA-C alleles having the fewest. A cluster of highly shared sequence variants was judged likely to be a technical artifact of the sequencing pipeline. In a later analysis, some 18,000 TCR beta sequences were associated with specific HLA alleles at a false discovery rate of 0.05. While some public TCRs were present in many individuals, most TCR sequences turned up only very rarely across donors. Some IMGT-functional V segments, including TRBV6-2 and TRBV6-3, could not be distinguished by the 87-base-pair reads and were therefore excluded. Sequencing depth was assumed to be roughly uniform across donors in the presence/absence analyses, though that assumption may not hold. A further reported finding was that TCR beta sequences accurately predicted the HLA-A and HLA-B alleles for most subjects in the first cohort. In an earlier analysis of fewer than 700 of the donors, most TCR beta V segments appeared in productive rearrangements about 90% or about 30% of the time, broadly matching IMGT annotations. Compared with the roughly 700-donor mean, donors in an Asian-associated ancestry cluster had fewer N-insertions in productive TCRs, according to a later genetic analysis. The cohort was sequenced for TCR beta chains only, and without alpha or paired-chain data the features that could be detected were limited. Several of the top co-occurrence clusters appeared to be linked to parvovirus B19, influenza, CMV and Epstein-Barr virus, according to a later analysis. The study gave a list of about 170 TCR beta chains associated with cytomegalovirus.

V is trimmed back by 6 bases and J by 8 bases, and the junction contains 3 bases that no gene match accounts for. The CDR3 sequence holds 13 residues, the cysteine and phenylalanine included. The only DNA kept is the CDR3, 39 bases in frame from the first base. Sequences LNHDA (CDR1) and SQIVND (CDR2) are obtained from the germline V gene (reference sequence). The cohort comprised 666 healthy bone marrow donors. All cohort members were sampled while nominally healthy, although unrecorded immune exposures were likely present. CMV serostatus was recorded as positive for 250 to 300 and negative for about half of the 666 cohort members, whereas no CMV serostatus was recorded for the donor in question. A peripheral blood sample was collected from each donor, and TCR beta sequencing was performed on peripheral blood mononuclear cells. Genomic DNA was extracted from the blood cell samples with the Qiagen DNeasy Blood Extraction Kit.

Rearrangement joined TRBV19 to TRBJ2-3, with 12 bases aligning to TRBD2. The TCR comes from a human donor in good health. The sequencing sample was made of PBMCs. CDR3 protein: CASRQTSGGTQYF. The DNA sequence is TGTGCCAGTAGACAGACTAGCGGGGGTACGCAGTATTTT. The variable domain in full, with residues beyond the CDR3 obtained from the reference TRBV19 and TRBJ2-3 genes, is DGGITQSPKYLFRKEGQNVTLSCEQNLNHDAMYWYRQDPGQGLRLIYYSQIVNDFQKGDIAEGYSVSREKKESFPLTVTSAQKNPTAFYLCASRQTSGGTQYFGPGTRLTVL.